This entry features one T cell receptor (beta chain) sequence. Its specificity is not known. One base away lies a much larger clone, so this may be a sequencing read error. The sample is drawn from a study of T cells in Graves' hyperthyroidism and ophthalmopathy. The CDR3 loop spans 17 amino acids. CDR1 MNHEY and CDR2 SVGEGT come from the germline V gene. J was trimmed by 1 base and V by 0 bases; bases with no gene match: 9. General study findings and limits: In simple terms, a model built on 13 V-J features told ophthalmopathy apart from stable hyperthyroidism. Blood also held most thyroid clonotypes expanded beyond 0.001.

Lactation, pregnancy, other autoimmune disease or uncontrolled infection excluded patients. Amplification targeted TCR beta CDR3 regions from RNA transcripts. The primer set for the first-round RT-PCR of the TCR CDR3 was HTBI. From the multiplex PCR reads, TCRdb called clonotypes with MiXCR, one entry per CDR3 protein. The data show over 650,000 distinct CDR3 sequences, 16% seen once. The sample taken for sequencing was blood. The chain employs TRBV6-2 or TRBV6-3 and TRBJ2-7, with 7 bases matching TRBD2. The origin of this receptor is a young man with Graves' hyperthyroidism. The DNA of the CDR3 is TGTGCCAGCAGTTACTCGCCCGGCGGGAGTTTTTCCTACGAGCAGTACTTC. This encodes CASSYSPGGSFSYEQYF.